The 11 T cell receptor beta chains reported below all come from one sample, sequenced in a study of T cell repertoires in cytomegalovirus infection. MiXCR was run by TCRdb on the reads, yielding one entry per CDR3 protein. In the table there are 49,000 or so distinct CDR3 sequences, nearly 20% of which are singletons. These TCRs are of unknown antigen specificity. Sequences were derived from CD8+ T cells from cultured PBMCs, sampled from culture after CMV antigen stimulation. These receptor sequences come from a human donor in good health (CMV status not recorded). Some clones in this sample may be carry-over from other donors' samples.

The rearrangement uses TRBV30 and TRBJ2-5; no clear D gene. CDR1 and CDR2 from the germline V gene are GTSNPN and SVGIG (reference sequence). The CDR3 contains 12 residues. Trimming shortened V by 0 bases and J by 5 bases, and 7 bases separated the two germline ends. The CDR3, as DNA: TGTGCCTGGAGTGTACTGGTGGAGACCCAGTACTTC. It translates to CAWSVLVETQYF.

The J gene is TRBJ2-3, the V gene TRBV4-3; 12 nucleotides match TRBD2. The CDR3 consists of 15 residues. The germline CDR1 and CDR2 sequences are LGHNA and YSLEER. Trimming took 4 bases from V and 5 from J; bases not matched to a gene: 4. CDR3 in amino acids: CASSRTSGMLDTQYF. The CDR3 region has the DNA TGCGCCAGCAGCCGGACTAGCGGGATGCTAGATACGCAGTATTTT.

CDR3 DNA sequence: TGTGCCGGACGGGGGGCGAGCTCCTACGAGCAGTACTTC. Translated, it gives CAGRGASSYEQYF. V and J are TRBV6-1 and TRBJ2-7; the D gene is possibly TRBD2 (7 bases). Germline V gene sequence: CDR1 MNHNS, CDR2 SASEGT. The CDR3 is made up of 13 amino acids. V dropped 11 bases and J dropped 0 bases, with 14 bases sitting between them.

This clonotype was found a few times. V gene TRBV29-1 combines with J gene TRBJ1-1, with 10 nucleotides matching TRBD1. V shed 7 bases, J shed 1 base, and the junction held 3 bases outside the gene matches. Per the germline V gene, CDR1 is SQVTM and CDR2 is ANQGSEA. This CDR3 region has 13 residues. The CDR3 DNA is TGCAGCGCCAGACAGGGGGCGAACACTGAAGCTTTCTTT. Encoded protein: CSARQGANTEAFF.

This clonotype appeared many times. CDR3 residues: CASSLGANNQPQHF. The CDR3 region has the DNA TGTGCCAGCAGCTTGGGAGCAAACAATCAGCCCCAGCATTTT. The rearrangement uses TRBV11-2 and TRBJ1-5; D unresolved. The germline V and J ends were trimmed by 3 bases and 3 bases, with 9 bases remaining between them. Germline V gene sequence: CDR1 SGHAT, CDR2 FQNNGV. The CDR3 spans 14 residues.

This clonotype was seen ten or more times. J is TRBJ2-7 and V is TRBV4-2; a possible D gene is TRBD2 (5 bases). Looked up from germline, CDR1 is LGHNA and CDR2 is YNFKEQ. V was trimmed by 0 bases and J by 0 bases, leaving 9 bases between them. There are 15 residues in the CDR3. CDR3 region: CASSQERANSYEQYF. CDR3 bases: TGTGCCAGCAGCCAAGAGCGGGCTAACTCCTACGAGCAGTACTTC.

The chain is built from TRBV10-3 and TRBJ1-5; no reliable D call. CDR1 and CDR2 from the germline V gene are ENHRY and SYGVKD. Trimming removed 7 bases from V and 1 base from J, with 5 bases in between. The CDR3 is 12 amino acids. CDR3 in DNA: TGTGCCATCATCGGGAGCAATCAGCCCCAGCATTTT. It yields the protein CAIIGSNQPQHF.

This clonotype was seen a few times. The V call is TRBV20-1, the J call TRBJ2-7; 9 bases line up with TRBD1. CDR1 is DFQATT and CDR2 is SNEGSKA in the germline V gene (reference sequence). V lost 1 base, J lost 6 bases, and 10 bases stayed unmatched. CDR3 length equals 15 residues. The CDR3 DNA reads as TGCAGTGCTAGAGGGGGGGACAGGGAAACGGGCGAGCAGTACTTC. Translating gives CSARGGDRETGEQYF.

This clonotype was detected many times. This rearrangement joins TRBV7-6 to TRBJ2-1, with 10 bases fitting TRBD2. CDR3 length equals 16 residues. The germline V gene encodes CDR1 SGHVS and CDR2 FNYEAQ. Unmatched junction bases numbered 8, after V lost 5 bases and J lost 4 bases. The CDR3 sequence: CASSNLAGDVYNEQFF. The DNA for the CDR3 is TGTGCCAGCAGCAACCTAGCGGGAGACGTATACAATGAGCAGTTCTTC.

CDR3 sequence: CASSPIPRTEAFF. For the CDR3, the DNA is TGTGCCAGCAGTCCAATTCCGAGGACTGAAGCTTTCTTT. The chain has TRBV12-3 or TRBV12-4 and TRBJ1-1; D is ambiguous. The V and J ends lost 5 bases and 5 bases respectively, with 12 bases between them. The length of the CDR3 is 13 residues.

This clonotype came up many times. The V and J genes are TRBV19 and TRBJ1-2; tentatively, D is TRBD1 (5 bases). The CDR3 totals 14 residues. Per the germline V gene, CDR1 is LNHDA and CDR2 is SQIVND (reference sequence). Trimming left V 0 bases short and J 8 bases short, with 13 bases between. The CDR3 loop is CASSIDPRADGYTF. The CDR3, as DNA: TGTGCCAGTAGTATAGACCCCAGGGCCGACGGCTACACCTTC.